The clone carrying this T cell receptor beta chain was seen a few times. Its antigen is not identified. This sample is drawn from a study of T cells after yellow fever vaccination. Germline CDR1 is SGDLS and CDR2 is YYNGEE. The CDR3 contains 14 residues. Trimming stripped 0 bases from V and 5 bases from J, with 11 bases between. As TCR cDNA was made by 5'RACE template switching, a universal primer site and UMIs were added. TCRdb analysed the 5' RACE reads with MiXCR anew, one entry per CDR3 protein. The data contain about 340,000 distinct CDR3 sequences, about 8.7% of them singletons. Study conclusions and caveats: Contaminating bulk clonotypes could be abundant in FACS-sorted repertoires.

The sequence derives from a man younger than 35 who received the YFV17D yellow fever vaccine. The chain combines TRBV9 with TRBJ1-1, with a possible D match to TRBD1 (6 bases). Here the sequenced sample was PBMCs, taken on the day of the first yellow fever vaccination. CDR3 protein: CASSVGGGLTEAFF. CDR3 sequence (DNA): TGTGCCAGCAGCGTAGGCGGGGGGCTTACTGAAGCTTTCTTT.